This passage covers 3 T cell receptor beta chains from one sample sequenced in a study of cytomegalovirus exposure and HLA in healthy donors. TCRdb's table, derived via immunoSEQ multiplex PCR, lists solely in-frame clones and lacks some. The sample includes roughly 140,000 clones, approximately 91% of them seen just once. The sample consisted of PBMCs. These receptors all come from a woman between 18 and 30 years old in good health and CMV-seropositive.

The chain uses TRBV2 and TRBJ1-4, with TRBD1 matching 7 bases. The CDR3 spans 14 residues. With 7 bases clipped from V and 6 bases from J, the junction kept 8 bases outside the gene matches. Germline lookup yields CDR1 SNHLY and CDR2 FYNNEI. Written as DNA, the CDR3 is TGTGCCAGCAAGCAAGGGGGCGGTGATGAAAAACTGTTTTTT. Its translation is CASKQGGGDEKLFF.

This clone has only one observation. The rearrangement uses TRBV7-9 and TRBJ2-1, with 7 bases fitting TRBD2. Trimming cost V 1 base and J 5 bases; bases outside gene matches: 8. The CDR3 spans 16 residues. In germline, CDR1 is SEHNR, CDR2 FQNEAQ (reference sequence). CDR3 amino acids: CASSLEWGTIHNEQFF. The CDR3 region has the DNA TGTGCCAGCAGCTTAGAATGGGGGACTATTCACAATGAGCAGTTCTTC.

The V gene is TRBV5-1, the J gene TRBJ2-2; 7 nucleotides line up with TRBD1. The V gene's germline CDR1 is SGHRS and CDR2 YFSETQ. J was trimmed by 4 bases and V by 6 bases; bases with no gene match: 15. This CDR3 has 17 residues. The CDR3 loop is CASTILGTEVGTGELFF. Written as DNA, the CDR3 is TGCGCCAGCACTATCTTGGGGACAGAGGTGGGCACCGGGGAGCTGTTTTTT.